The following is a TCR beta chain sequence with its context. This sample is drawn from a study of blood T cell repertoires in COVID-19. The germline CDR1 and CDR2 sequences are SGHDT and YYEEEE. J gave up 0 bases and V 2 bases, and 7 bases lay outside the gene matches. CDR3 length: 17 amino acids. Authors' analysis steps: How many nucleated cells were present was estimated from reference gene primer amplification. Sequenced by immunoSEQ multiplex PCR; TCRdb stores in-frame clones only, minus some. The V and J calls and clone size are taken from that table; D and trimming were inferred from the DNA. Among about 310,000 clones listed, 80% to 90% were seen once.

Sequencing was done on a sample of peripheral blood. The chain uses TRBV5-6 and TRBJ1-5; 8 bases are shared with TRBD1. This receptor was taken from a man in his fifties or sixties with active or convalescent COVID-19. The CDR3 protein is CASSLRQGMYSNQPQHF. The CDR3 nucleotides read TGTGCCAGCAGCTTACGACAGGGGATGTATAGCAATCAGCCCCAGCATTTT.